This TCR beta chain was documented in a study of blood T cell repertoires in COVID-19. On the study more broadly: Both acute and convalescent COVID-19 samples were obtained from the United States, Italy and Spain. PBMCs, B-cell-depleted T cells, or T cells provided the cDNA or gDNA that made up the material.

The V gene's germline CDR1 is SEHNR and CDR2 FQNEAQ (reference sequence). The trim removed 5 bases at V and 8 bases at J, leaving 7 bases unmatched. CDR3 length: 15 residues. Original methodology: Quantification of nucleated cells was approximated via reference gene primer amplification. This table comes from immunoSEQ multiplex PCR, and its TCRdb copy is limited to in-frame clones, with some not included. V, J and clone size derive from that table, while D and trimming were established from the DNA sequence. This table has about 140,000 clones, about 79% appearing once. What was sequenced was peripheral blood. The receptor was derived from a man aged 55-75 years with active or convalescent COVID-19. This sequence joins TRBV7-9 and TRBJ1-4; 11 bases are a match to TRBD1. The CDR3 nucleotides are TGTGCCAGCAGCCCAGGGACAGGGGGTCAGGAAAAACTGTTTTTT. Amino acid sequence: CASSPGTGGQEKLFF.